This T cell receptor (beta chain) was captured in a study of T-cell reconstitution after alpha-beta-depleted transplantation in children. As it was prepared, the TCRbeta library received unique molecular identifiers. TCRdb re-called the PCR reads with MiXCR, one entry per CDR3 protein. This table holds about 360,000 distinct CDR3 sequences, about an eighth found once. V shed 7 bases and J shed 6 bases, with 18 bases lying between them. CDR1 MNHEY and CDR2 SVGAGI come from the germline V gene. There are 14 residues in the CDR3. This clonotype appeared a few times. This chain uses TRBV6-5 with TRBJ1-1; tentative D call: TRBD1 (5 bases). Sequenced material: PBMCs, taken from the stem cell graft. The receptor's source is a human donor who donated a stem cell graft to a child with Fanconi anemia. The DNA for the CDR3 is TGTGCCAGCACCGATGATGGGGGTACGCCTGAAGCTTTCTTT. It translates to CASTDDGGTPEAFF.